This T cell receptor (beta chain) was observed in a study of beta chain features in type 1 diabetes. Study observations and caveats: All four CD4+ subsets from Type 1 diabetes patients carried moderately but significantly shorter TCRB CDR3s.

V lost 4 bases to trimming and J lost 3 bases, with 4 bases between them. Germline V gives CDR1 SGDLS, CDR2 YYNGEE. The CDR3 consists of 11 residues. Worth noting for this clone: The antigen remains undetermined.

Reverse transcription of all isolated RNA meant that expressed TCRB transcripts were sequenced. Here immunoSEQ multiplex PCR was the method, and the copy in TCRdb shows in-frame clones only, minus some. The sample gives about 170,000 clones, 7.5% to 8.5% of which show up once; 0.5% is in the top ten. The chain employs TRBV9 and TRBJ1-1; D is undetermined. The TCR was taken from a man younger than 35 with type 1 diabetes. The sample consisted of central memory CD4+ T cells from blood. As DNA, the CDR3 is TGTGCCAGCAGCCGGGACACTGAAGCTTTCTTT. Translating gives CASSRDTEAFF.